The subject of this entry is one TCR beta chain. Its antigen remains unknown. The V and J ends lost 6 bases and 4 bases, in that order; junction bases with no gene match: 5. The CDR3 has 14 residues. CDR1 and CDR2 (germline): MNHNS, SASEGT. These data are taken from a study of cytomegalovirus exposure and HLA in healthy donors. Study-level background: Prior work identified 120 million or so unique TCR beta sequences in some 180 million T cells. Notes on the study in general: Investigators reported over 150 TCR beta chains as tied to cytomegalovirus. Fewer N-insertions (relative to the approximately 700-donor mean) were reportedly seen in an Asian-associated ancestry cluster in a later analysis. As a later analysis showed, a missense DCLRE1C variant was linked to trimming of TCR beta V- and J-genes.

The study ran its PCR with 60 Vbeta and 13 Jbeta primers. TCRdb's copy holds only in-frame clones and misses some; the assay was immunoSEQ multiplex PCR. The sample is made up of some 120,000 clones, and the top ten hold 3% to 4.5% of it. The TCR comes from a man aged 18 to 30 in good health and CMV-seronegative. V gene TRBV6-1 combines with J gene TRBJ2-2, with 7 bases that match TRBD1. Sequenced input: PBMCs. CDR3 loop: CASRDRLSTGELFF. The CDR3 DNA is TGTGCCAGCAGGGACAGGTTGAGCACCGGGGAGCTGTTTTTT.